This T cell receptor beta chain was identified in a study of cytomegalovirus exposure and HLA in healthy donors. General study results and limits: HLA alleles were associated with 15,000 to 20,000 TCR beta sequences in a later analysis at 0.05 false discovery rate.

This CDR3 contains 14 residues. Germline V lookup: CDR1 SGHKS, CDR2 YYEKEE (reference sequence). V lost 2 bases, J lost 5 bases, and 6 bases stayed unmatched. Worth noting for this clone: Its antigen is undetermined.

13 Jbeta primers and 60 Vbeta primers were used for the PCR. Produced via immunoSEQ multiplex PCR; TCRdb's table is partial and in-frame only. The table lists about 190,000 clones, approximately 83% of them singletons, with 0.95% to 1.5% in the top ten. This TCR came from a boy younger than 10 in good health and CMV-seronegative. Sequenced: PBMCs. The V gene is TRBV5-5, the J gene TRBJ1-2, with 7 bases aligning to TRBD1. The CDR3 loop reads CASSLDRVWYGYTF. Written as DNA, the CDR3 is TGTGCCAGCAGCTTAGACAGGGTCTGGTATGGCTACACCTTC.